These T cell receptor beta chains were read from a single sample in a study of cytomegalovirus exposure and HLA in healthy donors. This table comes from immunoSEQ multiplex PCR, and its TCRdb copy is limited to in-frame clones, with some not included. The sample has roughly 100,000 clones; 75% are singletons. Sequencing was carried out using PBMCs. Receptors originate from a man aged 40-49 years in good health and CMV-seronegative. The conserved cysteine and the conserved F or W are not part of the CDR3 here.

ASSLGQGHEQY	11	TRBV6-1	TRBJ2-7
AWSLAGGIYDQETQY	15	TRBV30	TRBJ2-5
ASRLTSGRGEQF	12	TRBV27	TRBJ2-1
ASSLVVSGPSKEQY	14	TRBV11-3	TRBJ2-7
AWSVRLADTQY	11	TRBV30	TRBJ2-3
ACHTPGNEQY	10	TRBV30	TRBJ2-7
ASTPPGGSNEKLF	13	TRBV7-9	TRBJ1-4
ASSLYQGLSYEQY	13	TRBV5-1	TRBJ2-7
ASSSLGGEKLF	11	TRBV7-4	TRBJ1-4
SVERTGGLRETQY	13	TRBV29-1	TRBJ2-5
ASSLATSGRSYEQY	14	TRBV7-2	TRBJ2-7
ASSQDRRGGDNEQF	14	TRBV4-2	TRBJ2-1
ASGGDYAGELF	11	TRBV14	TRBJ2-2
ASSSGMRHNEQF	12	TRBV19	TRBJ2-1
ASSGGLAGANEQF	13	TRBV6-1	TRBJ2-1
ASSPGGGLGGYT	12	TRBV19	TRBJ1-2
ASSPGQGLWGYT	12	TRBV7-9	TRBJ1-2
ASSYGQGEFYGYT	13	TRBV6-5	TRBJ1-2
ASSGGGHFGYGYT	13	TRBV10-2	TRBJ1-2
ASSSDTGRAF	10	TRBV5-4	TRBJ1-1
ASSPSTLRGSGNTIY	15	TRBV7-9	TRBJ1-3
ATSTAGTGKDTQY	13	TRBV15	TRBJ2-3
AWSPQENQPQH	11	TRBV30	TRBJ1-5
ASSLQGLPYYGYT	13	TRBV5-4	TRBJ1-2